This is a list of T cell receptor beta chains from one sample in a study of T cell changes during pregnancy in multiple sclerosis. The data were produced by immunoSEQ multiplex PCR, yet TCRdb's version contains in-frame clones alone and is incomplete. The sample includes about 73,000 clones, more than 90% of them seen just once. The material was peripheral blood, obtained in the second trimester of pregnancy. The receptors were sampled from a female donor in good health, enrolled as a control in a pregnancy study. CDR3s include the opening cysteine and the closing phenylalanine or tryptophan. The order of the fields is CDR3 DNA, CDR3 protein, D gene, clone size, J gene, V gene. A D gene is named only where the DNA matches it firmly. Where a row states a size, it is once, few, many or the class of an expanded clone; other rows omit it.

TGTGCCAGCGCCCCAGGGCCCTACGAGCAGTACTTC	CASAPGPYEQYF	NA	NA	TRBJ2-7	TRBV7-9
TGTGCCAGCAGTCTCCTCGCTAGTGAGCAGTTCTTC	CASSLLASEQFF	NA	NA	TRBJ2-1	TRBV27
TGTGCCAGCAGTTACCCTGGGACAGGTGAAGCTTTCTTT	CASSYPGTGEAFF	TRBD1	NA	TRBJ1-1	TRBV6-5
TGTGCCAGCAGTTACACGGGAAGTAGTACTGAAGCTTTCTTT	CASSYTGSSTEAFF	NA	NA	TRBJ1-1	TRBV6-5
TGCGCCAGCAGCCTGATGGACACGCGGAATTCACCCCTCCACTTT	CASSLMDTRNSPLHF	NA	NA	TRBJ1-6	TRBV4-1
TGCGCCAGCAGCCAGGAAACAGGGGGCTGGGGCTACACCTTC	CASSQETGGWGYTF	TRBD1	once	TRBJ1-2	TRBV4-3
TGTGCCAGCTCAAATTCGGGGAGTTCACCCCTCCACTTT	CASSNSGSSPLHF	NA	NA	TRBJ1-6	TRBV18
TGTGCCAGCAGTCTCTATACGAACACCGGGGAGCTGTTTTTT	CASSLYTNTGELFF	NA	NA	TRBJ2-2	TRBV6-5
TGTGCCAGTAGTGGTAGACTTACGGCCCTCCACTTT	CASSGRLTALHF	NA	once	TRBJ1-6	TRBV19
TGTGCCAGCAGCACCGCAGGGGACGGGGCCAACGTCCTGACTTTC	CASSTAGDGANVLTF	NA	NA	TRBJ2-6	TRBV6-5
TGTGCCAGCAGTTGGGGGGGCAGTCAGCCCCAGCATTTT	CASSWGGSQPQHF	NA	NA	TRBJ1-5	TRBV28
TGTGCCAGCAGTTGGACTAGGACAGATACGCAGTATTTT	CASSWTRTDTQYF	TRBD2	NA	TRBJ2-3	TRBV27
TGTGCCAGTAGTAGGGGGACAGGCACGGATAGCAATCAGCCCCAGCATTTT	CASSRGTGTDSNQPQHF	TRBD1	NA	TRBJ1-5	TRBV19
TGTGCCAGCAGCTCATCCCGGTGGTCCTATAATTCACCCCTCCACTTT	CASSSSRWSYNSPLHF	NA	NA	TRBJ1-6	TRBV7-6
TGTGCTAGTGGTTTGAAAACAGGGGATGGTGAAAAACTGTTTTTT	CASGLKTGDGEKLFF	TRBD1	NA	TRBJ1-4	TRBV12-5
TGTGCCAGCAGCGTCTCAGCGGGGGGGCGCACAGATACGCAGTATTTT	CASSVSAGGRTDTQYF	TRBD2	NA	TRBJ2-3	TRBV9
TGTGCCAGCAGTTTATGGACAGGGAATCAGCCCCAGCATTTT	CASSLWTGNQPQHF	TRBD1	NA	TRBJ1-5	TRBV28
TGTGCCAGCAGCCTCGGTCCTAGCAATCAGCCCCAGCATTTT	CASSLGPSNQPQHF	NA	NA	TRBJ1-5	TRBV6-5
TGCAGCGTTACCGGGACAGGGAACAATGAGCAGTTCTTC	CSVTGTGNNEQFF	TRBD1	NA	TRBJ2-1	TRBV29-1
TGTGCCAGCAGTCTTAAGCGTGACTATGGCTACACCTTC	CASSLKRDYGYTF	NA	NA	TRBJ1-2	TRBV6-6
TGTGCCAGCAGCTCCCCCGGCGGGGGGCAGGCCTACGAGCAGTACTTC	CASSSPGGGQAYEQYF	TRBD2	NA	TRBJ2-7	TRBV7-2
TGTGCCAGCAGCTCAGGCCCCCCGACCCATAGCAATCAGCCCCAGCATTTT	CASSSGPPTHSNQPQHF	NA	NA	TRBJ1-5	TRBV7-9
TGCGCCAGCAGCCTAGGACAGCCCCGTAGGGACGAGCAGTACTTC	CASSLGQPRRDEQYF	NA	NA	TRBJ2-7	TRBV5-1
TGTGCCAGCAGTTCCATCGAGGACAGACACCCTGAAGCTTTCTTT	CASSSIEDRHPEAFF	NA	NA	TRBJ1-1	TRBV6-5
TGCAGCGTTGAACTGGAGGGCGGGGGCCACACCGGGGAGCTGTTTTTT	CSVELEGGGHTGELFF	NA	NA	TRBJ2-2	TRBV29-1
TGTGCCAGCAGCCGGACTAGCGGGGGGGGTCTGGATACGCAGTATTTT	CASSRTSGGGLDTQYF	TRBD2	NA	TRBJ2-3	TRBV28